This T cell receptor beta chain originates from a study of technical replicates of blood from a handful of donors. The germline V gene has CDR1 SGHAT and CDR2 FQNNGV. Trimming took 5 bases from V and 5 from J; bases not matched to a gene: 7. The CDR3 contains 14 residues. Clones were read by immunoSEQ multiplex PCR, and TCRdb kept only the in-frame ones, dropping some. The profile shows around 83,000 clones, around 94% of them singletons. Sequencing input: T cells isolated from PBMCs. The sequence was collected from a human donor in good health. V is TRBV11-2 and J is TRBJ2-7; 9 bases align to TRBD2. This CDR3 is CASSPISGSNEQYF. CDR3 coding DNA: TGTGCCAGCAGCCCTATTAGCGGGAGCAACGAGCAGTACTTC.